One and the same sample provided the 27 T cell receptor beta chains below, sequenced in a study of blood T cell repertoires in COVID-19. The table came from immunoSEQ multiplex PCR; TCRdb's copy has only in-frame clones and leaves some out. The sample shows 150,000 to 250,000 clones, 75% to 85% of them seen only once. The sequenced sample was PBMCs or T cells enriched from blood (not recorded which). Receptors were obtained from a man between 40 and 49 years old who had recovered from COVID-19.

In its sample, this clone was seen once. This chain joins TRBV6-6 and TRBJ1-4, with TRBD1 matching over 8 bases. The CDR3 has 18 amino acids. V was pared by 5 bases and J by 8 bases, with 19 bases of the junction left unmatched. Germline V CDR1 and CDR2: MNHNY, SVGAGI (reference sequence). The CDR3 loop is CASSLPGTGTLSAEKLFF. Here the CDR3 DNA reads TGTGCCAGCAGTCTCCCCGGGACAGGAACCCTATCCGCCGAAAAACTGTTTTTT.

The V gene is TRBV14, the J gene TRBJ1-1; D uncertain. Trimming took 6 bases from V and 0 from J, leaving 8 bases between them. The CDR3 is 13 residues long. Germline values: CDR1 SGHDN, CDR2 FVKESK. CDR3 nucleotides: TGTGCCAGCAGAGAGGCTTTGAACACTGAAGCTTTCTTT. Translated: CASREALNTEAFF.

This chain uses TRBV5-1 with TRBJ1-2; the D is unclear. Trimming took 5 bases from V and 7 from J, leaving 15 bases between them. The germline V gene encodes CDR1 SGHRS and CDR2 YFSETQ. The CDR3 loop spans 13 amino acids. The chain's CDR3 is CASRPEASIGYTF. The CDR3 DNA follows: TGCGCCAGCAGACCTGAGGCCTCGATTGGCTACACCTTC.

This rearrangement joins TRBV7-8 to TRBJ1-1; 9 nucleotides match TRBD1. Germline V gene lookup returns CDR1 SGHVS and CDR2 FQNEAQ. The V gene end was trimmed by 4 bases and the J gene end by 8 bases; junction bases not matched to a gene: 5. CDR3 length equals 13 residues. This CDR3 is CASSSGTGREAFF. CDR3 bases: TGTGCCAGCAGCTCCGGGACAGGGAGAGAAGCTTTCTTT.

The rearrangement joins TRBV5-1 to TRBJ1-3; D may be TRBD1 (5 bases). The CDR3 totals 15 residues. CDR1 is SGHRS, CDR2 YFSETQ, per germline. V gave up 1 base and J gave up 1 base, with 9 bases separating them. Here the CDR3 DNA reads TGCGCCAGCAGCTTGACAGGTGTATCTGGAAACACCATATATTTT. Translated: CASSLTGVSGNTIYF.

The chain uses TRBV11-2 and TRBJ2-1; no clear D gene. V lost 1 base and J 4 bases, leaving 5 bases between the germline ends. Germline CDR1 and CDR2: SGHAT and FQNNGV. The CDR3 runs 13 residues. The DNA of the CDR3 is TGTGCCAGCAGCTTAGTACTTTACAATGAGCAGTTCTTC. Protein product: CASSLVLYNEQFF.

The genes are TRBV30 and TRBJ2-3; 9 bases are shared with TRBD2. Germline V gene sequence: CDR1 GTSNPN, CDR2 SVGIG (reference sequence). V lost 1 base to trimming and J lost 4 bases; unmatched junction nucleotides: 12. This CDR3 spans 17 amino acids. In DNA form, the CDR3 reads TGTGCCTGGAGTGGCGGGTTTTCTAGCGGGATTGCAGATACGCAGTATTTT. Protein: CAWSGGFSSGIADTQYF.

V and J are TRBV11-2 and TRBJ2-1; D possibly corresponds to TRBD2 (5 bases). The length of the CDR3 is 14 residues. Deletions cut 0 bases from V and 4 bases from J, with 7 bases between. CDR1 SGHAT and CDR2 FQNNGV come from the germline V gene. The CDR3 DNA reads TGTGCCAGCAGCTTAGAGCGGGCATACAATGAGCAGTTCTTC. This encodes CASSLERAYNEQFF.

The genes are TRBV6-5 and TRBJ2-5; 7 bases map to TRBD1. Unmatched junction bases numbered 18, after V lost 7 bases and J lost 10 bases. CDR1 and CDR2 (germline): MNHEY, SVGAGI. The CDR3 length is 15 residues. CDR3 DNA sequence: TGTGCCAGCACCACCCGCAAAGGGACAGAGAGGGTCCAGTACTTC. Translating it yields CASTTRKGTERVQYF.

This clone was seen a single time. V usage is TRBV4-1 and J usage is TRBJ2-1, with D maybe TRBD2 (7 bases). CDR3 length equals 14 residues. The V and J ends lost 4 bases and 7 bases respectively, with 14 bases between them. Germline loops: CDR1 MGHRA, CDR2 YSYEKL. The CDR3 sequence: CASSLPGGLNEQFF. The CDR3, as DNA: TGCGCCAGCAGCCTCCCGGGGGGCCTAAATGAGCAGTTCTTC.

The chain is built from TRBV19 and TRBJ2-1; TRBD1 agrees at 11 bases. Trimming cost V 7 bases and J 9 bases; bases outside gene matches: 5. This CDR3 comprises 13 residues. Germline V gives CDR1 LNHDA, CDR2 SQIVND (reference sequence). CDR3 sequence reads: CASTDRGRLEQFF. CDR3 nucleotide sequence: TGTGCCAGTACGGACAGGGGGCGCCTTGAGCAGTTCTTC. Full variable domain (outside the CDR3, taken from reference TRBV19 and TRBJ2-1): DGGITQSPKYLFRKEGQNVTLSCEQNLNHDAMYWYRQDPGQGLRLIYYSQIVNDFQKGDIAEGYSVSREKKESFPLTVTSAQKNPTAFYLCASTDRGRLEQFFGPGTRLTVL.

The rearrangement uses TRBV27 and TRBJ1-1; 7 bases are a match to TRBD1. The J segment lost 4 bases and the V segment lost 3 bases, leaving 8 bases of the junction unmatched. The CDR3 has 15 residues. Germline CDR1 and CDR2: MNHEY and SMNVEV (reference sequence). Here the CDR3 DNA reads TGTGCCAGCAGTTTCCTCCCCGGGACAGTCACTGAAGCTTTCTTT. It specifies CASSFLPGTVTEAFF.

The J gene is TRBJ1-2, the V gene TRBV28; 9 nucleotides agree with TRBD1. The trim removed 1 base at V and 6 bases at J, leaving 3 bases unmatched. This CDR3 has 14 amino acids. Germline V gives CDR1 MDHEN, CDR2 SYDVKM. CDR3 in amino acids: CASSLSGQGHGYTF. In DNA, the CDR3 is TGTGCCAGCAGTTTATCGGGACAGGGCCATGGCTACACCTTC.

The chain is built from TRBV7-2 and TRBJ2-5; TRBD1 agrees at 9 bases. CDR1 is SGHTA and CDR2 is FQGNSA in the germline V gene. The CDR3 spans 14 residues. J lost 2 bases, V lost 5 bases, and 3 bases had no gene match. CDR3 in amino acids: CASSRDRGQETQYF. In DNA, the CDR3 is TGTGCCAGCAGCCGCGACAGGGGGCAAGAGACCCAGTACTTC.

The chain recombines TRBV5-6 with TRBJ1-5; TRBD1 agrees at 9 bases. The germline V gene has CDR1 SGHDT and CDR2 YYEEEE. The CDR3 has 14 amino acids. Trimming at V came to 2 bases and at J to 5 bases, leaving 2 bases not matched to a gene. The CDR3 reads CASSLQGAYQPQHF. As DNA, the CDR3 is TGTGCCAGCAGCTTACAGGGGGCGTATCAGCCCCAGCATTTT. Complete variable domain (other parts from reference TRBV5-6 and TRBJ1-5): DAGVTQSPTHLIKTRGQQVTLRCSPKSGHDTVSWYQQALGQGPQFIFQYYEEEERQRGNFPDRFSGHQFPNYSSELNVNALLLGDSALYLCASSLQGAYQPQHFGDGTRLSIL.

The chain recombines TRBV6-2 or TRBV6-3 with TRBJ1-1; the D is unclear. Between the trimmed V and J ends, which lost 2 bases and 0 bases, there was a span of 10 bases. CDR1 is MNHEY, CDR2 SVGEGT, per germline. The CDR3 contains 15 residues. The CDR3 DNA follows: TGTGCCAGCAGTTACCGTCCGGGATTGAACACTGAAGCTTTCTTT. Its translation: CASSYRPGLNTEAFF.

The rearrangement uses TRBV6-2 or TRBV6-3 and TRBJ1-5; 9 positions match TRBD1. Trimming removed 5 bases from V and 12 bases from J; junction bases left unmatched: 5. The CDR3 has 12 amino acids. Germline V CDR1 and CDR2: MNHEY, SVGEGT. The CDR3 DNA follows: TGTGCCAGCAGTCCCCGGGACAGGGACCAGCATTTT. It encodes CASSPRDRDQHF.

V is TRBV28 and J is TRBJ2-1; perhaps TRBD2 as D (5 bases). CDR1 MDHEN and CDR2 SYDVKM come from the germline V gene. The CDR3 is made up of 13 amino acids. V shed 4 bases and J shed 8 bases, with 12 bases lying between them. The CDR3 loop is CASSYRGFHEQFF. The CDR3 DNA sequence: TGTGCCAGCAGTTACCGGGGTTTCCATGAGCAGTTCTTC.

The genes are TRBV5-5 and TRBJ2-3; 10 nucleotides agree with TRBD1. Germline V lookup: CDR1 SGHKS, CDR2 YYEKEE (reference sequence). V was pared by 5 bases and J by 8 bases, with 11 bases of the junction left unmatched. The CDR3 spans 15 residues. The CDR3: CASRFGTGVQATQYF. The DNA for the CDR3 is TGTGCCAGCAGGTTTGGGACAGGGGTTCAGGCTACGCAGTATTTT. The whole variable domain, remainder taken from reference TRBV5-5 and TRBJ2-3, is DAGVTQSPTHLIKTRGQQVTLRCSPISGHKSVSWYQQVLGQGPQFIFQYYEKEERGRGNFPDRFSARQFPNYSSELNVNALLLGDSALYLCASRFGTGVQATQYFGPGTRLTVL.

This sequence joins TRBV6-4 and TRBJ1-2; D not certain. V was trimmed by 4 bases and J by 7 bases, leaving 25 bases between them. The CDR3 covers 17 residues. Germline V CDR1 and CDR2: MRHNA, SNTAGT. CDR3 residues: CASSAHPGLLEIRGYTF. The CDR3 DNA sequence: TGTGCCAGCAGTGCGCACCCAGGTCTCCTCGAGATACGTGGCTACACCTTC.

The chain employs TRBV18 and TRBJ1-2, with 8 bases aligning to TRBD1. V shed 8 bases and J 2 bases; nucleotides not matched to a gene: 7. Germline CDR1 is KGHSH and CDR2 is LQKENI. The CDR3 sequence is 14 residues long. The CDR3 loop reads CASARDRLNYGYTF. For the CDR3, the DNA is TGTGCCAGCGCCCGGGACAGGCTAAACTATGGCTACACCTTC.

The CDR3 DNA is TGTGCCAGCAGCCCCTTTGGGAGCTCCTACAATGAGCAGTTCTTC. Translated: CASSPFGSSYNEQFF. The chain employs TRBV27 and TRBJ2-1; D possibly corresponds to TRBD2 (5 bases). This CDR3 has 15 residues. Trimming pared 6 bases from V and 0 bases from J, leaving 12 bases between. Germline CDR1 MNHEY, CDR2 SMNVEV (reference sequence).

This chain joins TRBV3-1 (or the pseudogene TRBV3-2) and TRBJ1-6; 9 bases agree with TRBD1. The J segment lost 5 bases and the V segment lost 5 bases, leaving 4 bases of the junction unmatched. The germline V gene encodes CDR1 LGHDT and CDR2 YNNKEL (reference sequence). The CDR3 has 15 residues. The CDR3 sequence: CASSSDRGDNSPLHF. The DNA of the CDR3 is TGTGCCAGCAGCAGCGACAGGGGGGATAATTCACCCCTCCACTTT.

This clone was seen just once. The J gene is TRBJ1-2, the V gene TRBV11-2; the D is unclear. CDR3 length equals 14 residues. Between the trimmed V and J ends, which lost 5 bases and 1 base, there was a span of 11 bases. Germline values: CDR1 SGHAT, CDR2 FQNNGV. In DNA, the CDR3 is TGTGCCAGCAGCCGTGGGAGTATTAACTATGGCTACACCTTC. Translated: CASSRGSINYGYTF.

The chain recombines TRBV28 with TRBJ1-2, with 12 bases identical to TRBD1. The CDR3 consists of 16 residues. Looked up from germline, CDR1 is MDHEN and CDR2 is SYDVKM. The V gene end was trimmed by 6 bases and the J gene end by 3 bases; junction bases not matched to a gene: 8. The CDR3 nucleotides read TGTGCCAGCAGCCCACAGGGACAGGGGGCCTACTATGGCTACACCTTC. It translates to CASSPQGQGAYYGYTF.

The count of this clone is one. J is TRBJ2-3 and V is TRBV5-4, with D possibly TRBD2 on 5 matching bases. Trimming took off 5 bases at V and 0 bases at J, with 16 bases between the two ends. CDR3 length: 16 residues. CDR1 SGHNT and CDR2 YYREEE come from the germline V gene (reference sequence). CDR3 in DNA: TGTGCCAGCAGTCTTCCCCAAGCGGTTAGCACAGATACGCAGTATTTT. Translation gives CASSLPQAVSTDTQYF.

The DNA of the CDR3 is TGTGCCACCAGTGATGCCTCAGACAGCCACCGGCAGTACTTC. Protein: CATSDASDSHRQYF. V usage is TRBV24-1 and J usage is TRBJ2-7; possible D gene TRBD1, 5 bases. Germline CDR1 is KGHDR and CDR2 is SFDVKD. There are 14 residues in the CDR3. V lost 3 bases, J lost 9 bases, and 17 bases lay in between.